A selection of T cell receptor beta chains follows, all from one sample in a study of Tregs in tolerant kidney transplant recipients. Repertoires were generated with immunoSEQ multiplex PCR, while TCRdb's copy carries only in-frame clones and drops some. In the table there are approximately 98,000 clones, around 90% of which are singletons. The specimen comprised CD4+ T cells from blood, sampled before the transplant. The source of these receptors is a human donor who received a combined kidney and bone marrow transplant. Both conserved end residues are part of each CDR3. Fields, in order: clone size, V gene, D gene, J gene, CDR3 DNA, CDR3 protein. A D gene is named only where the DNA matches it firmly. Only some rows state a clone size, as once, few, many or a class for expanded clones.

>NA|TRBV9|NA|TRBJ1-2
TGTGCCAGCAGCGCTGAGGCAACCAACACCCCTCGCCCAAATGGCTACACCTTC
CASSAEATNTPRPNGYTF
>NA|TRBV29-1|NA|TRBJ1-1
TGCAGCGTTGAAGGGACACTGAACACTGAAGCTTTCTTT
CSVEGTLNTEAFF
>NA|TRBV9|NA|TRBJ1-1
TGTGCCAGCAGCTCAAGACAGTTCCTCAACACTGAAGCTTTCTTT
CASSSRQFLNTEAFF
>NA|TRBV18|TRBD1|TRBJ2-1
TGTGCCAGCTCACCACTCGAGACAGGGGTGCTAGAGCAGTTCTTC
CASSPLETGVLEQFF
>NA|TRBV7-2|TRBD1|TRBJ2-7
TGTGCCAGCAAATCCGGGACAGGGTCGGGCGAGCAGTACTTC
CASKSGTGSGEQYF
>NA|TRBV11-2|NA|TRBJ2-7
TGTGCCAGCAGCTTAGTAGGGAGTCCCTACGAGCAGTACTTC
CASSLVGSPYEQYF
>NA|TRBV5-4|NA|TRBJ2-5
TGTGCCAGCAGCTTGATGGCCGAGACCCAGTACTTC
CASSLMAETQYF
>NA|TRBV15|TRBD2|TRBJ2-5
TGTGCCACCAGTTGGACTAGCTTAACCCGCCAAGAGACCCAGTACTTC
CATSWTSLTRQETQYF
>NA|TRBV28|TRBD2|TRBJ2-7
TGTGCCAGCAGTTCCCTTAGCGGGAGATCTTACGAGCAGTACTTC
CASSSLSGRSYEQYF
>NA|TRBV6-5|NA|TRBJ1-2
TGTGCCAGCAGTTGGGGTTGGGGGGGAGAAGAGGGCTACACCTTC
CASSWGWGGEEGYTF
>NA|TRBV13|TRBD2|TRBJ2-1
TGTGCCAGCAGCCAAAGGACTAGCTCCTCCTACAATGAGCAGTTCTTC
CASSQRTSSSYNEQFF
>few|TRBV7-6|NA|TRBJ1-2
TGTGCCAGCAGCTTAGCCAGGGGCTATGGCTACACCTTC
CASSLARGYGYTF
>NA|TRBV6-5|NA|TRBJ1-4
TGTGCCAGCACCAAAAAAGGAGGAAGTGAAAAACTGTTTTTT
CASTKKGGSEKLFF
>NA|TRBV5-1|NA|TRBJ2-1
TGCGCCAGCAGCTTTGAGGGGGGGCTCGTGCGTGAGCAGTTCTTC
CASSFEGGLVREQFF
>few|TRBV2|NA|TRBJ2-7
TGTGCCAGCAGTGAAGGCAGGTTCGAGCAGTACTTC
CASSEGRFEQYF
>NA|TRBV4-1|TRBD1|TRBJ1-1
TGCGCCAGCAGCCAAGACAGGGGGCGGTTAAAAGCTTTCTTT
CASSQDRGRLKAFF
>NA|TRBV30|NA|TRBJ1-5
TGTGCCTGGAGTGTCGGTAGCAGTCCGAATCAGCCCCAGCATTTT
CAWSVGSSPNQPQHF
>NA|TRBV7-2|TRBD1|TRBJ2-7
TGTGCCAGCAGCTTAGTTGCAGGGGGCATCGGCGAGCAGTACTTC
CASSLVAGGIGEQYF
>NA|TRBV5-1|TRBD1|TRBJ2-1
TGCGCCAGCAGCATACGGACAGGGGGATTGCGTAATGAGCAGTTCTTC
CASSIRTGGLRNEQFF
>NA|TRBV7-9|NA|TRBJ1-4
TGTGCCAGCAGCTATAGACTGGATCGAGAAAAACTGTTTTTT
CASSYRLDREKLFF
>NA|TRBV5-1|TRBD2|TRBJ2-3
TGCGCCAGTAAGCCAATGCGGGCGGGAGGTACAGATACGCAGTATTTT
CASKPMRAGGTDTQYF
>NA|TRBV6-5|NA|TRBJ2-7
TGTGCCAGCAGTTACCAAGCCGGAGGACTCTACGAGCAGTACTTC
CASSYQAGGLYEQYF
>NA|TRBV9|NA|TRBJ1-1
TGTGCCAGCAGCGTAGGGGGAGTGAACACTGAAGCTTTCTTT
CASSVGGVNTEAFF
>NA|TRBV4-2|NA|TRBJ2-7
TGTGCCAGCAGCCAAGGGCTCCTCGGAAAAGGGGCCCACGAGCAGTACTTC
CASSQGLLGKGAHEQYF
>once|TRBV6-5|TRBD2|TRBJ2-5
TGTGCCAGCAGTTCCCTCCGGACTAGCGGGGGTGAGACCCAGTACTTC
CASSSLRTSGGETQYF
>NA|TRBV11-2|NA|TRBJ2-1
TGTGCCAGCAGCTTAGAGACAGGCCTGGGTGAGCAGTTCTTC
CASSLETGLGEQFF
>NA|TRBV7-9|TRBD1|TRBJ2-2
TGTGCCCCGGGACAGTCGAACACCGGGGAGCTGTTTTTT
CAPGQSNTGELFF
>NA|TRBV9|NA|TRBJ1-4
TGTGCCAGCAGCGTAGGGACCGGGCGGGGATCGAATGAAAAACTGTTTTTT
CASSVGTGRGSNEKLFF
>NA|TRBV5-4|TRBD1|TRBJ1-6
TGTGCCAGCAGCTCGGACAGGGGATCGGGGAATTCACCCCTCCACTTT
CASSSDRGSGNSPLHF
>once|TRBV5-1|TRBD1|TRBJ2-5
TGCGCCAGCAGCTTACCGGGACAGGGAAATGGAAAGACCCAGTACTTC
CASSLPGQGNGKTQYF
>NA|TRBV6-6|TRBD2|TRBJ2-5
TGTGCCAGCAGTTACGGACGCGGGGGAGAGACCCAGTACTTC
CASSYGRGGETQYF
>NA|TRBV7-2|TRBD1|TRBJ2-7
TGTGCCAGCAGTTTAGGGACAGGGGCCTACGAGCAGTACTTC
CASSLGTGAYEQYF
>NA|TRBV2|NA|TRBJ2-3
TGTGCCAGCAGCGCCGGGTCTAGCACAGATACGCAGTATTTT
CASSAGSSTDTQYF
>NA|TRBV7-2|NA|TRBJ1-1
TGTGCCAGCTCGCAAGGTCCAGCTAGAGCTGAAGCTTTCTTT
CASSQGPARAEAFF
>NA|TRBV29-1|NA|TRBJ1-1
TGCAGCGCCCAACCGGGTATGAACACTGAAGCTTTCTTT
CSAQPGMNTEAFF
>NA|TRBV19|NA|TRBJ2-7
TGTGCCAGTAGTACCGGGATCAGCTCCTACGAGCAGTACTTC
CASSTGISSYEQYF
>few|TRBV2|NA|TRBJ1-6
TGTGCCAGCAGTGAAGCGGAGAATTCACCCCTCCACTTT
CASSEAENSPLHF
>NA|TRBV29-1|TRBD2|TRBJ2-3
TGCAGCGTTGAAACGGCTAGCGGGAGGGCAGATACGCAGTATTTT
CSVETASGRADTQYF
>NA|TRBV7-2|NA|TRBJ2-1
TGTGCCAGCAGCCGAAGGCCGGCGCCGGGAGCTACTGAGCAGTTCTTC
CASSRRPAPGATEQFF